This T cell receptor (beta chain) was sequenced during a study of cytomegalovirus exposure and HLA in healthy donors listed by TCRdb under 2017. In the study overall: According to an earlier analysis of 450 to 650 of the donors, about 180 million T cells yielded over 90 million unique TCR beta sequences and less than 300 Gb of sequence data. Several DR-DQ haplotypes were treated as single units for association and clustering because of strong linkage in the cohort. The study profiled the T cell repertoires of more than 500 subjects by immunosequencing and related them to cytomegalovirus serostatus. To decide whether each TCR beta V gene segment behaved as functional or pseudogenic, an earlier analysis of 587 of the donors relied on high-throughput TCR beta sequencing. In a later analysis, previously published TCR beta repertoires from about 640 donors were re-analyzed and high-resolution HLA genotyping was added so that TCR occurrence patterns could be studied. The study was designed to test whether signatures of past pathogen exposure could be identified by cataloging public T cell receptors. On average, 235,054 unique TCR beta nucleotide sequences were sequenced per donor among 398 genotyped donors of the cohort, with 15% to 20% of those sequences being non-productive. An early release covering more than 500 HLA-typed donors comprised about 320 gigabases of sequencing data and 85 million or so unique TCR sequences. In a later genetic analysis, genome-wide SNP genotypes for 398 of the 666 donors were used, and that subset was treated as a discovery cohort. Donor age, sex, ethnicity and CMV serostatus were compiled together with the repertoire data. Of the roughly 400 genotyped donors, around 81% fell in the genetic ancestry cluster associated with self-reported Caucasian donors. Every discovery cohort repertoire had been produced on one sequencing platform. Besides the first cohort of more than 650 subjects, a separate validation cohort made up of 120 or so different subjects was used. Typing coverage differed by locus: A, B, C, DRB1 and DQB1 were typed in roughly 620-640 donors, DQA1 in 522, DPA1 in around 610, and DPB1 in around 440. High-throughput TCR immunosequencing, statistical association of individual TCRs with disease status, and machine learning were combined to predict cytomegalovirus infection status. HLA typing covered class I and class II loci at four-digit resolution. Rather than drawing on any new phenotypic data, the later analysis identified candidate immune exposures from TCR beta sequences and the way those sequences occurred across donors.

In total, approximately 700 healthy bone marrow donors made up the cohort. At the time of sampling, all cohort members were nominally healthy, though unrecorded immune exposures were likely present. The donor tested CMV seropositive and was one of the 289 seropositive cohort members. A peripheral blood sample was collected from each donor, and TCR beta sequencing was performed on peripheral blood mononuclear cells. The Qiagen DNeasy Blood Extraction Kit was used to extract genomic DNA from the blood cell samples. This clone has just a few counts. Its antigen remains undetermined. No much larger clone is present one base from it, and per-base qualities are unavailable. Here is what the overall study found, with its caveats: Three of the identified cytomegalovirus-associated TCR beta chains were confirmed in vitro to be specific for cytomegalovirus antigens. Linkage disequilibrium might explain the correlated functional status among segregating V segments, but an unknown experimental factor could not be ruled out. When HLA alleles, especially DR and DQ, strongly co-occurred, attributing TCR associations to individual alleles was difficult. According to a later analysis, most CMV-associated TCR beta chains appeared to be HLA-restricted, and the HLA associations seemed to be driven largely by CMV exposure. A later analysis found that HLA-associated TCR beta chains were more clonally expanded and had lower generation probabilities than equally common non-associated chains. For the cohort, immune exposure information was limited to CMV serostatus. This cohort had only TCR beta chains sequenced, and the lack of alpha or paired-chain data limited which features could be detected. The 87-base-pair reads could not distinguish some IMGT-functional V segments, including TRBV6-2 and TRBV6-3, so those segments were excluded. Roughly uniform sequencing depth across donors was assumed in presence/absence analyses, although this assumption may not hold. In a later genetic analysis, a missense DCLRE1C variant was associated with V-gene and J-gene trimming of TCR beta chains, and the association was replicated in an independent cohort. The study listed over 150 TCR beta chains as associated with cytomegalovirus. Cytomegalovirus status was reported to be diagnosed by the classifier with high specificity and sensitivity in both the original and validation cohorts. An earlier analysis of 450 to 750 of the donors showed that most TCR beta V segments appeared in productive rearrangements either about 90% or about 30% of the time, which broadly matched IMGT annotations. In a later analysis, TCR association rates were found to vary across HLA loci, with the most associated TCRs seen for DRB1 alleles and the fewest for HLA-C alleles. Because HLA typing was missing for some donors at each locus, association tests included only the typed subset. A cluster of highly shared sequence variants was judged likely to be a technical artifact of the sequencing pipeline. At a false discovery rate of 0.05, a later analysis linked about 16,000 TCR beta sequences to specific HLA alleles. Several of the top co-occurrence clusters appeared to be linked to parvovirus B19, influenza, CMV and Epstein-Barr virus, according to a later analysis. According to a later genetic analysis, donors in an Asian-associated ancestry cluster had fewer N-insertions in productive TCRs than the approximately 670-donor mean. While some public TCRs were present in many individuals, most TCR sequences turned up only very rarely across donors. Seventeen rarely observed V segments, including chromosome 9 orphons, were excluded from the earlier analysis of approximately 500 of the donors because counts were too low. A further reported finding was that TCR beta sequences accurately predicted the HLA-A and HLA-B alleles for most subjects in the first cohort. According to the authors, the approach could potentially be generalized to other disease states and immunological phenotypes.

The method behind the library was the immunoSEQ multiplex PCR assay. For the multiplex PCR, a mixture combining 60 forward primers for TCR Vbeta segments and 13 reverse primers for TCR Jbeta segments was used. A multiplex PCR assay on genomic DNA amplified the CDR3 region of rearranged TCR beta genes. On the Illumina HiSeq System, the amplified TCR beta libraries were sequenced as 87-base-pair reads. Regarding the original processing steps: A later analysis tallied approximately 87 million unique TCR beta chains across the 660 or so repertoires, and approximately 12 million of those chains were shared by two or more donors. A nearest-neighbor algorithm error-corrected the raw reads and collapsed the reads into unique sequences, merging closely related sequences to remove PCR and sequencing errors. To assign V, D and J gene segments, CDR3 sequences were aligned to IMGT reference sequences. For a sequence to be retained, at least a six-nucleotide match to both a V gene segment and a J gene segment was required. Rearrangements were classified as productive when the CDR3 lacked stop codons and remained in frame with V and J, and all other rearrangements were classified as non-productive. Following IMGT convention, CDR3 was defined as the stretch from the second conserved V-encoded cysteine up to the conserved J-encoded phenylalanine. Sequences without an unambiguous match to a single V gene segment were excluded from the earlier analysis of about 640 of the donors. An earlier analysis of several hundred of the donors called V segments functional above 56.7% productive rearrangements and segregating when the between-donor standard deviation exceeded 5%. A statistical classification framework was built for diagnosing cytomegalovirus status from the catalog of TCR beta chain sequences. V and J gene assignment, in a later analysis, came from comparing TCR nucleotide sequences with IMGT/GENE-DB human TR gene sequences. Using the TCRdist pipeline, a later analysis assigned CDR3 sequences along with most-parsimonious VDJ recombination scenarios. In a later analysis, each TCR beta chain was defined by its CDR3 amino acid sequence together with its V-gene family, and reads lacking a unique V-gene family were excluded. A later analysis removed 592 highly shared, low-generation-probability nucleotide sequences to deal with suspected cross-contamination and a sequencing artifact. For each public chain, a later analysis derived a clonal expansion index from normalized ranks of inferred template counts within each repertoire. A later analysis computed generation probabilities with a VDJ recombination model fitted to out-of-frame rearrangements, and checked the results against IGoR. In a later analysis, hypergeometric tests were used to score TCR-TCR, TCR-HLA and TCR-CMV co-occurrence, with a repertoire-size bias correction applied to TCR pairs. A later analysis estimated false discovery rates by permuting HLA or CMV assignments 20 times. In a later analysis, co-occurring TCRs were grouped using DBSCAN, and TCRdist sequence similarity was added for clustering within HLA-allele-positive subsets. Repertoires with fewer than 30,000 or more than 120,000 public chains, plus five repertoires with anomalous nucleotide sharing, were excluded from co-occurrence clustering. TCRdb took this table from immuneACCESS and kept in-frame rearrangements with V and J called. Such tables lack part of the clones; where checked against another copy, unresolved V genes explain under half of the gap, and the rest is unexplained. The D gene and trimming were derived from the DNA, and the V and J assignments and clone size from that table. Across this sample there are 120,000 or so clones, with over 8.5% seen only once. The top ten hold around 6% of the sample.

Unmatched junction bases come to 5, with V trimmed by 0 bases and J by 5 bases. CDR1 and CDR2, looked up from the germline V gene, are MNHEY and SVGAGI. From cysteine to phenylalanine, the CDR3 is 16 amino acids long. Of the read, only the CDR3 DNA is kept; its 48 bases are in frame from base 1. The sequencing sample was made of PBMCs. In this chain, TRBV6-5 is recombined with TRBJ2-2, and TRBD1 matches 8 of the central bases. This receptor was obtained from a woman aged 40 to 55 in good health and CMV-seropositive. The CDR3 region reads CASSYSSRGLTGELFF. Read as DNA, the sequence is TGTGCCAGCAGTTACTCGAGCAGGGGGCTAACCGGGGAGCTGTTTTTT.